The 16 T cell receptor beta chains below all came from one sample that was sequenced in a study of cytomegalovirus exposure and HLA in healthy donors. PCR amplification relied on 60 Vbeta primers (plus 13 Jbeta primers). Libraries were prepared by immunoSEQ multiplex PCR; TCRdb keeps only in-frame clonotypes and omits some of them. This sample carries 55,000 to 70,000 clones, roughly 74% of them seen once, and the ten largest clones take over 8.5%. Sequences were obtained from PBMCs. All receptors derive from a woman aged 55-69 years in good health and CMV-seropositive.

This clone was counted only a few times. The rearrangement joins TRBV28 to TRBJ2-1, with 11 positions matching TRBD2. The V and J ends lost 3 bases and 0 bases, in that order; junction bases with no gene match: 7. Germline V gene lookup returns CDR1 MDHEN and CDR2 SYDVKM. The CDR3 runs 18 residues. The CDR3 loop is CASSFPGTSGSSYNEQFF. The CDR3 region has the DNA TGTGCCAGCAGTTTCCCCGGGACTAGCGGTAGCTCCTACAATGAGCAGTTCTTC.

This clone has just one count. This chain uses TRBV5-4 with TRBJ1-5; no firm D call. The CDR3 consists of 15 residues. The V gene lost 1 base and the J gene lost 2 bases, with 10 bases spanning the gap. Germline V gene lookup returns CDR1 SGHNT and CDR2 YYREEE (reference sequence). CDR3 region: CASSLSGQGNQPQHF. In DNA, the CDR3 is TGTGCCAGCAGCTTGAGTGGGCAGGGCAATCAGCCCCAGCATTTT.

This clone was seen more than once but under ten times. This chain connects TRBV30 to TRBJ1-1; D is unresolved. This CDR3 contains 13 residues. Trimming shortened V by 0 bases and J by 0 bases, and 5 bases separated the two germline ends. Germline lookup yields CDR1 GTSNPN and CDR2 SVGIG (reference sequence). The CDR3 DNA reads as TGTGCCTGGAGTGTACAGATGAACACTGAAGCTTTCTTT. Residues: CAWSVQMNTEAFF.

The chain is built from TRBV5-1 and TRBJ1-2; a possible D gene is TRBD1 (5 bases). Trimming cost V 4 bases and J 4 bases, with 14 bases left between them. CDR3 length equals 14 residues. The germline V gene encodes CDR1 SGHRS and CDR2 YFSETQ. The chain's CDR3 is CASSPVGGLYGYTF. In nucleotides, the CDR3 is TGCGCCAGCAGCCCCGTGGGGGGTCTCTATGGCTACACCTTC.

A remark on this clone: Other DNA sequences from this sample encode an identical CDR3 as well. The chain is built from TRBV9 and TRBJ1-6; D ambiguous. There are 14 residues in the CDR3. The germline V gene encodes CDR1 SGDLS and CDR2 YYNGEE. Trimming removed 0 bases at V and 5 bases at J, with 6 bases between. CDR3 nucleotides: TGTGCCAGCAGCGTAGTAGCTGATAATTCACCCCTCCACTTT. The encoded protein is CASSVVADNSPLHF.

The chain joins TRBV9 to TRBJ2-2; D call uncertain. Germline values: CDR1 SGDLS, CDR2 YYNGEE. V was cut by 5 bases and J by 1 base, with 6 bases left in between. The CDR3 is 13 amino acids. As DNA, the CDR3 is TGTGCCAGCAGGGCTCGGAACACCGGGGAGCTGTTTTTT. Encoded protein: CASRARNTGELFF.

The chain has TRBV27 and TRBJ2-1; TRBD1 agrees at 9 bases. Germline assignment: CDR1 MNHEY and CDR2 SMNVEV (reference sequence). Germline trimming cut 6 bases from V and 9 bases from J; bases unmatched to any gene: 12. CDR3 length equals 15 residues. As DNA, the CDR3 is TGTGCCAGCAGCCACAGGACAGGGGTAGGGACTGAGCAGTTCTTC. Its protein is CASSHRTGVGTEQFF.

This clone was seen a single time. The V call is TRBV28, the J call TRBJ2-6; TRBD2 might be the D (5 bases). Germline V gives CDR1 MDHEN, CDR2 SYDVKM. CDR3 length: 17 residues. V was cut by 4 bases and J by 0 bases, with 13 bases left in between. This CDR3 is CASSYFGLNSGANVLTF. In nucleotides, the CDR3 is TGTGCCAGCAGTTACTTCGGACTTAACTCTGGGGCCAACGTCCTGACTTTC.

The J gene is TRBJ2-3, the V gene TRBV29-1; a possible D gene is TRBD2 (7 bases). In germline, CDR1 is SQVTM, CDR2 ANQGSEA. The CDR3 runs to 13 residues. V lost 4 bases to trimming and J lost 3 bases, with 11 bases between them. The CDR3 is CSVAGGQTDTQYF. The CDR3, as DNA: TGCAGCGTTGCGGGGGGCCAGACAGATACGCAGTATTTT.

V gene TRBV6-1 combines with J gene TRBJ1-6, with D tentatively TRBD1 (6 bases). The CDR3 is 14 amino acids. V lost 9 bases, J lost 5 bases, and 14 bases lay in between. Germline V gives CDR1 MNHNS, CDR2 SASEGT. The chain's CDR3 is CASQTGNNNSPLHF. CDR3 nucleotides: TGTGCCAGTCAAACAGGGAATAATAATTCACCCCTCCACTTT.

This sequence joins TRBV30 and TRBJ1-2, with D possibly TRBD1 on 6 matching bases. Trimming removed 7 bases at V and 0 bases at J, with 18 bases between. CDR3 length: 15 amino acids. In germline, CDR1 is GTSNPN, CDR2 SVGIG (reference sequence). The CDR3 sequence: CASPGGPSSNYGYTF. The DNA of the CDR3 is TGTGCCTCCCCGGGGGGGCCAAGTTCTAACTATGGCTACACCTTC.

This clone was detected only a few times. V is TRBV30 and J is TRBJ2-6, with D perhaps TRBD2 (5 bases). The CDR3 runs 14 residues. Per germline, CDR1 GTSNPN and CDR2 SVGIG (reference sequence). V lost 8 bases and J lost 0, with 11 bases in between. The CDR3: CALGRVSGANVLTF. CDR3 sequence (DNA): TGTGCCCTGGGGAGAGTCTCTGGGGCCAACGTCCTGACTTTC.

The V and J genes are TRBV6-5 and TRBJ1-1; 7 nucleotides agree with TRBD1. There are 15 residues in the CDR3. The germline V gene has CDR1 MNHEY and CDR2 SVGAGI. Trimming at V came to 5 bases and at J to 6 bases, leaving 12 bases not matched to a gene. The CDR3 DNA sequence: TGTGCCAGCAGTCCCTCCGGCTACAGGGGACCTGAAGCTTTCTTT. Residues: CASSPSGYRGPEAFF.

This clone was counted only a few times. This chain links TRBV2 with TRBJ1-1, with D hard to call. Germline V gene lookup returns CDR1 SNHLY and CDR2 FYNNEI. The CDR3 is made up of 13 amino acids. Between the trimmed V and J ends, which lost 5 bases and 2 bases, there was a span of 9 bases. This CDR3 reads CASSWQVNTEAFF. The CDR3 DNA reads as TGTGCCAGCAGTTGGCAGGTAAACACTGAAGCTTTCTTT.

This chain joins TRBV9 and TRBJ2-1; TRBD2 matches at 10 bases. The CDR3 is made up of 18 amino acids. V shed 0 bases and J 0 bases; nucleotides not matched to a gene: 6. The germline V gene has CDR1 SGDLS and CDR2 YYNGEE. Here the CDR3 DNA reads TGTGCCAGCAGCGTAGCTTCGCTAGCGGGGGCCTCCTACAATGAGCAGTTCTTC. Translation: CASSVASLAGASYNEQFF.

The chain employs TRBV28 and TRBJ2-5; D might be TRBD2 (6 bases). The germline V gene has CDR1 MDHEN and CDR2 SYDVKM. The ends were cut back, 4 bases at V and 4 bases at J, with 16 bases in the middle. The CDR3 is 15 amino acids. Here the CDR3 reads CASSSPSSAVETQYF. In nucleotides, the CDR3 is TGTGCCAGCAGTTCCCCTTCTAGCGCGGTAGAGACCCAGTACTTC.